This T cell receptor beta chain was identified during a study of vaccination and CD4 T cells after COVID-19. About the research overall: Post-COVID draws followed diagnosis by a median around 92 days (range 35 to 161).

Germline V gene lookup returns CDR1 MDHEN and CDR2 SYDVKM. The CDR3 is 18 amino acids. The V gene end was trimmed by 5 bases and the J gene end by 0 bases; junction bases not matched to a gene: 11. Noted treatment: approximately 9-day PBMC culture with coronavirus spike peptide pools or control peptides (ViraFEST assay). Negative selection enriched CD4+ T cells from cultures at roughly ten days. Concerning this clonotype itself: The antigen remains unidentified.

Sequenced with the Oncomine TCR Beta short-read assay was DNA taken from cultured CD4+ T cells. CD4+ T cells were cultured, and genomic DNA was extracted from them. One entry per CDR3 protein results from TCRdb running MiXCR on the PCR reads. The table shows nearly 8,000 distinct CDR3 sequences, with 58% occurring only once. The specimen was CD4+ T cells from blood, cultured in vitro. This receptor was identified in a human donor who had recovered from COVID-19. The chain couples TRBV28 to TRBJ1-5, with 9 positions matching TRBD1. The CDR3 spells CASSPPGQGLYSNQPQHF. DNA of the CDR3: TGTGCCAGCAGTCCACCGGGACAGGGTCTTTATAGCAATCAGCCCCAGCATTTT.